This TCR beta chain was obtained from a study of monozygotic twins with inflammatory bowel disease. Overall study results and limits: A reduction in TCRbeta diversity (inverse Simpson) was seen in IBD patients relative to healthy co-twins. Resolution of different T cell subtypes was not achieved. Evidence failed to back one strong IBD-linked signal or clonotype.

Of note for this clonotype: Its specificity is unknown.

The CDR3 contains 12 residues. Germline lookup yields CDR1 SQVTM and CDR2 ANQGSEA. UMIs were attached via template switching, each with a 6-nucleotide sample barcode. From its re-call of the 5' RACE reads, TCRdb lists each CDR3 protein once, without DNA. This sample carries approximately 160,000 distinct CDR3 sequences, with roughly 7.4% going to the ten biggest clones. The chain is built from TRBV29-1 and TRBJ2-7; as DNA is missing, the TRBD1 call by TCRdb cannot be tested. The receptor comes from a human donor with ulcerative colitis or Crohn's disease, or a healthy co-twin of an affected twin (not recorded which). The sequencing sample was made of blood. CDR3 residues: CSVGDRAYEQYF.